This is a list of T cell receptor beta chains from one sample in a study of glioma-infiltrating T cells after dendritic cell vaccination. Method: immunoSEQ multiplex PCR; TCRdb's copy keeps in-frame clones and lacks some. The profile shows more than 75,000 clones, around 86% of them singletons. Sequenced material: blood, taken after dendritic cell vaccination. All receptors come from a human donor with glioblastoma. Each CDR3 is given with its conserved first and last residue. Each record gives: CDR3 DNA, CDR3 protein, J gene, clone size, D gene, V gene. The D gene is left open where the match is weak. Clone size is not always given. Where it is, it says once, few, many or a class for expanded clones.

CDR3nt: TGTGCCAGTAGTATACAGGGGAGGGGGACTGAAGCTTTCTTT
CDR3aa: CASSIQGRGTEAFF
j_gene: TRBJ1-1
abundance: -
d_gene: -
v_gene: TRBV19

CDR3nt: TGCGCCAGCAGCCAAGATCCCGCAGCGCACTATGGCTACACCTTC
CDR3aa: CASSQDPAAHYGYTF
j_gene: TRBJ1-2
abundance: -
d_gene: -
v_gene: TRBV4-1

CDR3nt: TGTGCCAGCAGCTGGACCGACAGGGGGAACACCGGGGAGCTGTTTTTT
CDR3aa: CASSWTDRGNTGELFF
j_gene: TRBJ2-2
abundance: -
d_gene: TRBD1
v_gene: TRBV5-5

CDR3nt: TGTGCCAGCAGTGACGGGACTAGCGGGGGCAGCACAGATACGCAGTATTTT
CDR3aa: CASSDGTSGGSTDTQYF
j_gene: TRBJ2-3
abundance: few
d_gene: TRBD2
v_gene: TRBV6-4

CDR3nt: TGTGCCAGCACTGAGGGGGGGGAGGGCTACACCTTC
CDR3aa: CASTEGGEGYTF
j_gene: TRBJ1-2
abundance: -
d_gene: -
v_gene: TRBV6-1

CDR3nt: TGTGCCAGCTCACCATCGGGAGGTCAGCCCCAGCATTTT
CDR3aa: CASSPSGGQPQHF
j_gene: TRBJ1-5
abundance: few
d_gene: -
v_gene: TRBV18

CDR3nt: TGTGCCAGCAGCTTGGACAGGGGGAACTCTGGGGCCAACGTCCTGACTTTC
CDR3aa: CASSLDRGNSGANVLTF
j_gene: TRBJ2-6
abundance: -
d_gene: TRBD1
v_gene: TRBV5-5

CDR3nt: TGCGCCAGAAAGCCCGGGACAGGTTCGAACACTGAAGCTTTCTTT
CDR3aa: CARKPGTGSNTEAFF
j_gene: TRBJ1-1
abundance: -
d_gene: TRBD1
v_gene: TRBV10-1

CDR3nt: TGCGCCAGCAGCCAGGGACAGATAGCTAACTATGGCTACACCTTC
CDR3aa: CASSQGQIANYGYTF
j_gene: TRBJ1-2
abundance: -
d_gene: TRBD1
v_gene: TRBV4-1

CDR3nt: TGCGCCAGCAGCTTGGATGTAGGGGGCTATTCCGAGCAGTACTTC
CDR3aa: CASSLDVGGYSEQYF
j_gene: TRBJ2-7
abundance: -
d_gene: TRBD1
v_gene: TRBV5-1

CDR3nt: TGTGCCAGCAGCTTGGGAACTGCTGGCTACACCTTC
CDR3aa: CASSLGTAGYTF
j_gene: TRBJ1-2
abundance: -
d_gene: -
v_gene: TRBV5-4

CDR3nt: TGTGCCAGCAGTGGAAGGGGGCTGGGTAGCACTGAAGCTTTCTTT
CDR3aa: CASSGRGLGSTEAFF
j_gene: TRBJ1-1
abundance: -
d_gene: TRBD1
v_gene: TRBV2

CDR3nt: TGTGCTAGTGGTTTCAATAATTCACCCCTCCACTTT
CDR3aa: CASGFNNSPLHF
j_gene: TRBJ1-6
abundance: -
d_gene: -
v_gene: TRBV12-5

CDR3nt: TGTGCCAGCAGTGCTTTGAGGGACGAGCAGTACTTC
CDR3aa: CASSALRDEQYF
j_gene: TRBJ2-7
abundance: -
d_gene: -
v_gene: TRBV2

CDR3nt: TGTGCCAGCAGCCGCTACAGGGGGCATAACACCGGGGAGCTGTTTTTT
CDR3aa: CASSRYRGHNTGELFF
j_gene: TRBJ2-2
abundance: once
d_gene: TRBD1
v_gene: TRBV11-2

CDR3nt: TGTGCCAGCAGCTTAGATCTTGCAGGGGCGGAAACCGGCTACACCTTC
CDR3aa: CASSLDLAGAETGYTF
j_gene: TRBJ1-2
abundance: -
d_gene: -
v_gene: TRBV11-2

CDR3nt: TGTGCCAGCAGTGACGTACTTAGCAATCAGCCCCAGCATTTT
CDR3aa: CASSDVLSNQPQHF
j_gene: TRBJ1-5
abundance: -
d_gene: -
v_gene: TRBV2

CDR3nt: TGTGCCGCGCGGAACGGGGGGGGGCTTGGCACTGAAGCTTTCTTT
CDR3aa: CAARNGGGLGTEAFF
j_gene: TRBJ1-1
abundance: -
d_gene: -
v_gene: TRBV10-3

CDR3nt: TGTGCCTGGAGTGTCGGGAGGGGCCGGAATCAGCCCCAGCATTTT
CDR3aa: CAWSVGRGRNQPQHF
j_gene: TRBJ1-5
abundance: -
d_gene: -
v_gene: TRBV30

CDR3nt: TGTGCCAGCAGCTTAGACAGGGGAGAAGGCAATCAGCCCCAGCATTTT
CDR3aa: CASSLDRGEGNQPQHF
j_gene: TRBJ1-5
abundance: -
d_gene: TRBD1
v_gene: TRBV7-8

CDR3nt: TGTGCCAGCAGTTCTTACCAACAGCCGAAAAATGAAAAACTGTTTTTT
CDR3aa: CASSSYQQPKNEKLFF
j_gene: TRBJ1-4
abundance: -
d_gene: -
v_gene: TRBV6-6

CDR3nt: TGTGCCACGTCCGACCACAGTAGAGCCGGGGAGCTGTTTTTT
CDR3aa: CATSDHSRAGELFF
j_gene: TRBJ2-2
abundance: once
d_gene: -
v_gene: TRBV15

CDR3nt: TGTGCCAGCAGTCCGTCACTGGGGGGCACTGAAGCTTTCTTT
CDR3aa: CASSPSLGGTEAFF
j_gene: TRBJ1-1
abundance: -
d_gene: -
v_gene: TRBV27

CDR3nt: TGTGCCAGCAGCTTCCGCCTATCTAACTATGGCTACACCTTC
CDR3aa: CASSFRLSNYGYTF
j_gene: TRBJ1-2
abundance: -
d_gene: -
v_gene: TRBV11-2

CDR3nt: TGTGCCAGCAGCTTAGGTTCTAGCGGGTTAAGCACAGATACGCAGTATTTT
CDR3aa: CASSLGSSGLSTDTQYF
j_gene: TRBJ2-3
abundance: -
d_gene: TRBD2
v_gene: TRBV7-3

CDR3nt: TGTGCCAGCTCACCCCTGCAGGAACACACCGGGGAGCTGTTTTTT
CDR3aa: CASSPLQEHTGELFF
j_gene: TRBJ2-2
abundance: -
d_gene: -
v_gene: TRBV18

CDR3nt: TGTGCCAGCAGTTACTCCGGGACACAATTGAGGGGCTACACCTTC
CDR3aa: CASSYSGTQLRGYTF
j_gene: TRBJ1-2
abundance: -
d_gene: -
v_gene: TRBV6-5

CDR3nt: TGTGCCAGCAGTCCCGGGACACAGGACCCCCGGCAGTACTTC
CDR3aa: CASSPGTQDPRQYF
j_gene: TRBJ2-7
abundance: -
d_gene: -
v_gene: TRBV11-1

CDR3nt: TGTGCCAGTAGTTCCCAACTAGCGGGGGACTTGGAGACCCAGTACTTC
CDR3aa: CASSSQLAGDLETQYF
j_gene: TRBJ2-5
abundance: -
d_gene: TRBD2
v_gene: TRBV19

CDR3nt: TGTGCCAGCAGTGAAGATCTCCGGCCCCAGCATTTT
CDR3aa: CASSEDLRPQHF
j_gene: TRBJ1-5
abundance: -
d_gene: -
v_gene: TRBV6-1

CDR3nt: TGTGCCAGCACCAAAATGGAGCCCTATAATTCACCCCTCCACTTT
CDR3aa: CASTKMEPYNSPLHF
j_gene: TRBJ1-6
abundance: -
d_gene: -
v_gene: TRBV6-6

CDR3nt: TGTGCCAGCAGTGAAGTTGGAGACTATGGCTACACCTTC
CDR3aa: CASSEVGDYGYTF
j_gene: TRBJ1-2
abundance: -
d_gene: -
v_gene: TRBV6-1

CDR3nt: TGTGCCAGCATTTCGGGACTGACGTCTTACGAGCAGTACTTC
CDR3aa: CASISGLTSYEQYF
j_gene: TRBJ2-7
abundance: -
d_gene: -
v_gene: TRBV2

CDR3nt: TGTGCCAGCAGCTTGATTGTGGGGAGCACTAATGAAAAACTGTTTTTT
CDR3aa: CASSLIVGSTNEKLFF
j_gene: TRBJ1-4
abundance: -
d_gene: -
v_gene: TRBV5-5

CDR3nt: TGTGCCAGTAGTAATCGACAGGGGAGCGAAAAACTGTTTTTT
CDR3aa: CASSNRQGSEKLFF
j_gene: TRBJ1-4
abundance: few
d_gene: TRBD1
v_gene: TRBV19

CDR3nt: TGTGCCAGCAGAGGGGGGGGGTCCAATCAGCCCCAGCATTTT
CDR3aa: CASRGGGSNQPQHF
j_gene: TRBJ1-5
abundance: -
d_gene: -
v_gene: TRBV7-2

CDR3nt: TGTGCCACCAGCGGTCGACACGGACTGGGTGTTGAGAACACTGAAGCTTTCTTT
CDR3aa: CATSGRHGLGVENTEAFF
j_gene: TRBJ1-1
abundance: -
d_gene: -
v_gene: TRBV15

CDR3nt: TGTGCCGGCAGCCCTCGGACGGCGGGGGATACGCAGTATTTT
CDR3aa: CAGSPRTAGDTQYF
j_gene: TRBJ2-3
abundance: -
d_gene: -
v_gene: TRBV6-5

CDR3nt: TGTGCCAGCAGTTACTCAGACAGGACCGCTGACTACGAGCAGTACTTC
CDR3aa: CASSYSDRTADYEQYF
j_gene: TRBJ2-7
abundance: few
d_gene: -
v_gene: TRBV6-5

CDR3nt: TGTGCCAGCAGCGCCGGGACAGGAATTTATGGCTACACCTTC
CDR3aa: CASSAGTGIYGYTF
j_gene: TRBJ1-2
abundance: -
d_gene: TRBD1
v_gene: TRBV28

CDR3nt: TGTGCCAGCAGCGTAGGGCACGGGGGGCCTAGCACAGATACGCAGTATTTT
CDR3aa: CASSVGHGGPSTDTQYF
j_gene: TRBJ2-3
abundance: once
d_gene: -
v_gene: TRBV9

CDR3nt: TGTGCCAGCGTCCCCGGGACAAGAGACACCGGGGAGCTGTTTTTT
CDR3aa: CASVPGTRDTGELFF
j_gene: TRBJ2-2
abundance: few
d_gene: -
v_gene: TRBV2

CDR3nt: TGTGCCAGCAGTGCACTAGCGGGGGGAAACACAGATACGCAGTATTTT
CDR3aa: CASSALAGGNTDTQYF
j_gene: TRBJ2-3
abundance: -
d_gene: TRBD2
v_gene: TRBV6-1

CDR3nt: TGTGCTAGTGCCCCGGGGTCCCCGAACAATCAGCCCCAGCATTTT
CDR3aa: CASAPGSPNNQPQHF
j_gene: TRBJ1-5
abundance: few
d_gene: -
v_gene: TRBV12-5

CDR3nt: TGTGCCAGTAGTATTGTGGAGTCTGAAGCTTTCTTT
CDR3aa: CASSIVESEAFF
j_gene: TRBJ1-1
abundance: -
d_gene: -
v_gene: TRBV19

CDR3nt: TGTGCCAGCAGTTTATCGAGGACAGGACGGACTGAAGCTTTCTTT
CDR3aa: CASSLSRTGRTEAFF
j_gene: TRBJ1-1
abundance: -
d_gene: TRBD1
v_gene: TRBV27

CDR3nt: TGTGCCAGCACCCTGAGGACAGGGGTGCCACCCGGGGAGCTGTTTTTT
CDR3aa: CASTLRTGVPPGELFF
j_gene: TRBJ2-2
abundance: -
d_gene: TRBD1
v_gene: TRBV11-1

CDR3nt: TGTGCCAGCAGCTTACTTGGCGGGGCGGCGGACATTCAGTACTTC
CDR3aa: CASSLLGGAADIQYF
j_gene: TRBJ2-4
abundance: -
d_gene: -
v_gene: TRBV7-9

CDR3nt: TGTGCCAGCAGTCTGACAGAGTACTATGGCTACACCTTC
CDR3aa: CASSLTEYYGYTF
j_gene: TRBJ1-2
abundance: few
d_gene: -
v_gene: TRBV2

CDR3nt: TGCAGCGTTTCAGCGGGGGTCCAAGAGACCCAGTACTTC
CDR3aa: CSVSAGVQETQYF
j_gene: TRBJ2-5
abundance: -
d_gene: TRBD2
v_gene: TRBV29-1

CDR3nt: TGTGCCAGCAGCCCCCCGACTGGAGCTAACTATGGCTACACCTTC
CDR3aa: CASSPPTGANYGYTF
j_gene: TRBJ1-2
abundance: -
d_gene: -
v_gene: TRBV13

CDR3nt: TGTGCCAGCAGCTTAAACGCGGGATATGGCTACACCTTC
CDR3aa: CASSLNAGYGYTF
j_gene: TRBJ1-2
abundance: -
d_gene: -
v_gene: TRBV5-8

CDR3nt: TGTGCCATCAGTGAGTCGACGTCAGGCTCAGCGGATGGCTACACCTTC
CDR3aa: CAISESTSGSADGYTF
j_gene: TRBJ1-2
abundance: -
d_gene: -
v_gene: TRBV10-3

CDR3nt: TGCAGCGAGACTCGAGGCTACACTGAAGCTTTCTTT
CDR3aa: CSETRGYTEAFF
j_gene: TRBJ1-1
abundance: -
d_gene: -
v_gene: TRBV29-1